This entry describes one T cell receptor beta chain. Which antigen it targets is not known. Within one base of it there is no much larger clone, and no base qualities were kept. V is pared back by 0 bases and J by 9 bases, with 12 bases lying between the germline termini. The germline V gene supplies CDR1 SGHRS and CDR2 YFSETQ. The CDR3, cysteine through phenylalanine, is 13 amino acids long. The DNA shown is the 39-base CDR3, in frame from base 1. The CDR3 regions of human TCRbeta chains were subjected to immunosequencing. Concerning the study's data processing: Repertoire TCRs were checked for matches against a reference library of SARS-CoV-2-specific TCRs that had been generated using the MIRA antigen-specificity platform. Breadth was defined as the fraction of unique TCRs that were SARS-CoV-2-associated, and depth was defined as the fraction of total T cells that were SARS-CoV-2-associated. Each spike-specific TCR was assigned to its reactive spike region and to a CD4 or CD8 class using the MIRA data. Log10-transformed breadth and depth values were compared by one-way ANOVA with Sidak's multiple comparisons tests. TCRdb took this table from immuneACCESS and kept in-frame rearrangements with V and J called. Such tables lack part of the clones; where checked against another copy, unresolved V genes explain under half of the gap, and the rest is unexplained. V, J and clone size reflect that table, while D and trimming were determined from the DNA. Recorded for this sample are under 200,000 clones; more than 85% of them occurred a single time. Clones ranked in the top ten supply about 3.9% of the sample.

The time point label, as the study defines it: baseline before first vaccination. Vaccinee samples came from UK trials COV001 and COV002, including a single-blind randomized controlled phase 2/3 trial of AZD1222 (ChAdOx1 nCoV-19) in healthy adults. For TCRbeta chain sequencing, PBMC samples were collected from trial participants at day 0 and at day 28 after the second dose. This sample was included in a study of T cell responses to AZD1222 COVID-19 vaccine (dated by TCRdb to the early 2020s). General notes on the study: AZD1222 recipients whose second dose came at about 4 weeks and those whose second dose came at about 12 weeks were combined into one group, since spike-specific TCR depth and breadth did not differ between the two schedules. Trial participants were enrolled by age into subgroups of 18-55, 56-69 and 70-plus years, and around 140, 26 and 57 TCR-sequenced participants, respectively, were included in these subgroups. TCR sequencing was performed for about 250 trial participants, of whom about 200 were given two doses of AZD1222 and around 25 were given two doses of MenACWY control vaccine.

The paper as a whole reports these results and caveats: In the small 56-69-year group, the increase in depth fell short of significance, most likely because of low power. Nearly half of unique spike-specific TCRs reportedly recognized epitopes outside regions mutated in the B.1.351 and B.1.1.7 variants. After two AZD1222 doses, both the breadth and the depth of spike-specific TCRs were significantly higher than at day 0 and than in MenACWY recipients. Because no samples from the day 14 peak response were available, repertoires could be characterized only after the peak T cell response. Participants were mostly white British and included more females than males, and it was suggested by the authors that clonal diversity may have been underestimated. Conclusions about previously exposed vaccinees are limited because only a handful of AZD1222 recipients were SARS-CoV-2 seropositive at baseline. The whole spike protein was spanned by vaccine-associated CD4 TCRs, and dominant responses were seen in regions 160-218 and 743-854.

The sequence links TRBV5-1 to TRBJ2-5, and perhaps TRBD1 as D gene, on 5 matching bases. The receptor's source is an adult in good health. Sequences were derived from peripheral blood, sampled on day 0 of AZD1222 vaccination. The DNA sequence follows: TGCGCCAGCAGCTTGGAAGGCCGCAGGGCCCAGTACTTC. Translated, this gives CASSLEGRRAQYF.